Below, one T cell receptor beta chain is given with its context. The target of this receptor is not known. Per-base quality was not reported, and no clone a single base away is much larger than it. This entry comes from a study of blood T cell repertoires in COVID-19 (dated by TCRdb to the early 2020s). Describing the broader study: Collaborator samples came from the United States, Italy and Spain and covered acute and convalescent phases of COVID-19. The prospective study material was composed of cDNA or gDNA derived from T cells, B-cell-depleted T cells, or PBMCs. The dataset comprised deeply sampled blood TCRbeta repertoires from subjects exposed to, actively infected with, or recovered from COVID-19. The repertoires were released in a freely available public database intended as a resource for research on the immune response to SARS-CoV-2. The samples were drawn from the first 160 participants of the ongoing ImmuneRACE study and from over a thousand subjects provided by 6 global collaborators. Nearly every sample came with metadata listing a de-identified subject ID, COVID-19 status, age in years and sex. HLA class I and class II types, where available, came from metadata supplied by the sample provider rather than from assay-based typing.

From the germline V gene (reference sequence), CDR1 is LGHDT and CDR2 is YNNKEL. At the junction V is shortened by 4 bases and J by 2 bases, with 16 bases in between. The CDR3 sequence holds 16 residues, the cysteine and phenylalanine included. The kept DNA is CDR3 alone, 48 bases in frame from the first base. TCRbeta CDR3 regions were amplified from genomic DNA by means of the immunoSEQ Assay, a bias-controlled multiplex PCR. Per the source publication's procedure: The number of nucleated cells in each sample was estimated by amplification of reference gene primers within the assay. To quantify the absolute abundance of each unique TCRbeta CDR3 rearrangement, sequence reads were collapsed and filtered. Productive Simpson clonality was computed per sample as the square root of Simpson's diversity index over productive rearrangements. Held by TCRdb, this immuneACCESS table contains in-frame sequences only and omits some clones. Under half of the omission traces to an unresolved V gene where checked; the cause of the rest is unknown. V and J calls and clone size come straight from that table; D and trimming were deduced from the DNA. In all, the sample holds roughly 200,000 clones, and about 85% of those were seen once. The ten top clones hold roughly 7.7% of the sample.

Beyond this particular receptor, the publication reports: The quantity of clinical and demographic metadata differed by source and by participant and was supplied without curation.

Whole blood was collected in K2EDTA tubes by collaborating institutions according to the institutions' own protocols. For TCRbeta analysis, collaborators shipped samples as frozen whole blood, isolated PBMCs, or DNA extracted from either of those sample types. In this chain, TRBV3-1 (or the pseudogene TRBV3-2) is recombined with TRBJ2-3; matching of 7 bases hints at TRBD2 as the D gene. The clonotype was recovered from a woman aged 55-70 years with acute or convalescent COVID-19. Sequenced sample: peripheral blood. The DNA reads TGTGCCAGCAGCCTAAGGGGGGGGAGGACCACAGATACGCAGTATTTT. Translated, it gives CASSLRGGRTTDTQYF.